This T cell receptor beta chain was sequenced in a study of CD8 T cells in Susac syndrome. General study results and limits: As the study acknowledged, the number of individuals who were part of its TCR sequencing and HLA analysis was relatively small.

With regard to this clonotype: Its target is not known.

The germline CDR1 and CDR2 sequences are SGHDT and YYEEEE. V lost 4 bases, J lost 2 bases, and 13 bases lay in between. The CDR3 consists of 14 residues. Blood CD8+ and CD4+ T cells underwent high-throughput TCR beta sequencing. An amount of RNA that ranged from 0.5 to 1 ug was reverse transcribed with random hexamers. TCRdb redid the calling of the immunoSEQ multiplex PCR reads with MiXCR, one entry per CDR3 protein. In the table there are about 190,000 distinct CDR3 sequences, approximately 93% of which are singletons. This TCR came from a human donor in good health. The chain recombines TRBV5-6 with TRBJ2-7; unclear D gene. The sample taken for sequencing was CD4+ T cells from PBMCs. The CDR3 here is CASSPTGEAYEQYF. For the CDR3, the DNA is TGTGCCAGCAGCCCTACTGGGGAAGCCTACGAGCAGTACTTC.